This TCR beta chain is from a study of cytomegalovirus exposure and HLA in healthy donors. Whole-study findings and limits: The classifier reportedly diagnosed cytomegalovirus status with high specificity and sensitivity. In the approximately 120 validation repertoires, a later analysis found that first-cohort TCR clusters tended to co-occur. The investigators catalogued 180 or so TCR beta chains as cytomegalovirus-associated.

Concerning this clone: The antigen is not known.

Clones were sequenced by immunoSEQ multiplex PCR, and TCRdb holds only the in-frame ones, with some missing. The sample carries fewer than 120,000 clones, roughly 87% recorded once. The donors were part of the validation cohort, which consisted of under 150 subjects and was separate from the first cohort of 600 to 850 subjects. The sequence derives from a woman between 18 and 29 years old in good health and CMV-seronegative. What was sequenced was PBMCs.

This CDR3 reads CASSPYSGGNQPQHF. The DNA for the CDR3 is TGTGCCAGCTCACCATACTCAGGGGGCAATCAGCCCCAGCATTTT. The genes are TRBV18 and TRBJ1-5, with D possibly being TRBD1 (6 bases). Trimming took off 2 bases at V and 2 bases at J, with 10 bases between the two ends. The CDR3 covers 15 residues. The V gene's germline CDR1 is KGHSH and CDR2 LQKENI.